This paragraph covers one TCR beta chain sequence. What it recognizes is unknown. Germline V lookup: CDR1 SGHAT, CDR2 FQDESV (reference sequence). This CDR3 region has 15 residues. Between the trimmed V and J ends, which lost 0 bases and 3 bases, there was a span of 11 bases. This entry comes from a study of T cell responses to AZD1222 COVID-19 vaccine. Findings of the study overall: Without day 14 samples, only post-peak T cell repertoires were studied. Spike-wide vaccine-associated CD4 TCRs dominated at 160-218 and 743-854. In a largely white British group with more females than males, clonal diversity was possibly underestimated. Seropositive AZD1222 recipients at baseline numbered only 5 or 6.

The table came from immunoSEQ multiplex PCR; TCRdb's copy has only in-frame clones and leaves some out. The sample carries 120,000 to 150,000 clones, about 87% recorded once. This clonotype was sampled from an adult in good health. The gene calls are TRBV11-1 and TRBJ1-1; tentative D call: TRBD1 (6 bases). The sample here was peripheral blood, taken on day 0 of MenACWY control vaccination. The CDR3 coding sequence is TGTGCCAGCAGCTTAGCGCGGGGGGCGCACACTGAAGCTTTCTTT. Its protein is CASSLARGAHTEAFF.